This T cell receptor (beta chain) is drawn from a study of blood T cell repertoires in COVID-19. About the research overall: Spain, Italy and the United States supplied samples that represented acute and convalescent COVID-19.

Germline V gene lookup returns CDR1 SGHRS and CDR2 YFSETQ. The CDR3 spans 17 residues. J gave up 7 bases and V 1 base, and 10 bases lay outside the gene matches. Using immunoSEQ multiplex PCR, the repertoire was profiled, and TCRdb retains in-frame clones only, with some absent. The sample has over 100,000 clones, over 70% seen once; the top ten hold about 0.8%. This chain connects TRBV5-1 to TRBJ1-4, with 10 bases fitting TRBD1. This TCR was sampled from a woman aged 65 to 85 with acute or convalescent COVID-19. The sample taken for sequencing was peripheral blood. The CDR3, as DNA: TGCGCCAGCAGCTTGTGGGGGACAGGGGAAGTTGGTGAAAAACTGTTTTTT. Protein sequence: CASSLWGTGEVGEKLFF.